This paragraph reports one T cell receptor (beta chain). Its antigen is still unknown. The protocol was immunoSEQ multiplex PCR, while the TCRdb copy is restricted to in-frame clones and leaves out a portion. The sample records tens of thousands of clones, around 84% being singletons. The sample belongs to a study of T cell responses to AZD1222 COVID-19 vaccine. General study points: When two AZD1222 doses had been given, Spike-specific TCR breadth and depth rose. In a largely white British group with more females than males, clonal diversity was possibly underestimated. Repertoire samples came only from after the peak T cell response.

This CDR3 spans 15 amino acids. V was trimmed by 2 bases and J by 4 bases, leaving 14 bases between them. Germline V gene lookup returns CDR1 ENHRY and CDR2 SYGVKD. The sample in question was peripheral blood, obtained on day 0 of AZD1222 vaccination. The sequence was obtained from an adult in good health. The gene calls are TRBV10-3 and TRBJ1-2, with a possible D match to TRBD1 (6 bases). The CDR3 region is CAISEPGVKGYGYTF. CDR3 in DNA: TGTGCCATCAGTGAGCCAGGGGTGAAGGGCTATGGCTACACCTTC.